The 31 T cell receptor beta chains below all came from one sample that was sequenced in a study of beta chain features in type 1 diabetes. General study results and limits: Among patients with Type 1 diabetes, TCRB CDR3s were moderately but significantly shorter in every one of the four CD4+ subsets.

These receptors have no known antigen. Every bit of the isolated RNA underwent reverse transcription, so sequencing read expressed TCRB transcripts. The data were produced by immunoSEQ multiplex PCR, yet TCRdb's version contains in-frame clones alone and is incomplete. Among over 90,000 clones listed, 25% to 35% were seen once. Material: central memory CD4+ T cells from blood. The receptors originated from a woman younger than 30 with type 1 diabetes.

The chain uses TRBV19 and TRBJ2-5; TRBD1 matches 7 bases. Germline CDR1 and CDR2: LNHDA and SQIVND (reference sequence). The CDR3 is 14 residues long. J lost 2 bases, V lost 4 bases, and 4 bases had no gene match. The CDR3 DNA reads TGTGCCAGTAGTAGGACAGGTGTACAAGAGACCCAGTACTTC. It yields the protein CASSRTGVQETQYF.

This chain joins TRBV5-6 and TRBJ1-2; D not resolved. Trimming pared 6 bases from V and 4 bases from J, leaving 13 bases between. This CDR3 comprises 13 residues. From germline, CDR1 is SGHDT and CDR2 YYEEEE. The CDR3 is CASTFGGSYGYTF. DNA for the CDR3: TGTGCCAGCACCTTCGGCGGTAGCTATGGCTACACCTTC. Looking up the rest from reference TRBV5-6 and TRBJ1-2 gives the full variable domain: DAGVTQSPTHLIKTRGQQVTLRCSPKSGHDTVSWYQQALGQGPQFIFQYYEEEERQRGNFPDRFSGHQFPNYSSELNVNALLLGDSALYLCASTFGGSYGYTFGSGTRLTVV.

The V gene is TRBV4-3, the J gene TRBJ2-3; the D gene is possibly TRBD1 (5 bases). CDR1 is LGHNA and CDR2 is YSLEER in the germline V gene. V was pared by 0 bases and J by 0 bases, with 10 bases between. There are 16 residues in the CDR3. The CDR3 sequence is CASSQEGPHSTDTQYF. CDR3 nucleotides: TGCGCCAGCAGCCAAGAGGGGCCTCATAGCACAGATACGCAGTATTTT.

This clone was counted a few times. The chain joins TRBV7-8 to TRBJ2-1; 9 bases agree with TRBD2. V trimming: 8 bases; J trimming: 6 bases; junction bases outside the gene matches: 5. CDR3 length: 13 residues. Germline V gives CDR1 SGHVS, CDR2 FQNEAQ. The CDR3 DNA reads TGTGCCAGCCGATTAGCGGGAGCCAATGAGCAGTTCTTC. This gives the protein CASRLAGANEQFF.

This clone was seen a handful of times. The chain carries TRBV19 and TRBJ2-1; D gene ambiguous. Germline-derived CDR1 and CDR2 are LNHDA and SQIVND (reference sequence). V was shortened by 3 bases and J by 7 bases, with 13 bases between the two germline ends. This CDR3 spans 14 amino acids. CDR3 loop: CASSISRGPNEQFF. CDR3 coding DNA: TGTGCCAGTAGTATCTCGAGAGGCCCGAATGAGCAGTTCTTC.

This clone was observed a few times. This chain uses TRBV7-2 with TRBJ2-6; TRBD1 aligns across 7 bases. V was pared by 4 bases and J by 2 bases, with 5 bases of the junction left unmatched. The CDR3 has 16 residues. Germline V lookup: CDR1 SGHTA, CDR2 FQGNSA. The CDR3 DNA sequence: TGTGCCAGCAGCTCGACAGGGTTCGCTGGGGCCAACGTCCTGACTTTC. Encoded protein: CASSSTGFAGANVLTF. The variable domain in full, completed from reference TRBV7-2 and TRBJ2-6, reads GAGVSQSPSNKVTEKGKDVELRCDPISGHTALYWYRQSLGQGLEFLIYFQGNSAPDKSGLPSDRFSAERTGGSVSTLTIQRTQQEDSAVYLCASSSTGFAGANVLTFGAGSRLTVL.

J is TRBJ1-2 and V is TRBV5-4, with 8 positions matching TRBD1. This CDR3 has 16 residues. With 1 base clipped from V and 4 bases from J, the junction kept 9 bases outside the gene matches. Germline lookup yields CDR1 SGHNT and CDR2 YYREEE (reference sequence). The CDR3: CASSLSQGAGGYGYTF. Here the CDR3 DNA reads TGTGCCAGCAGCTTGTCGCAGGGGGCAGGCGGCTATGGCTACACCTTC.

This clone has more than one count but fewer than ten. V usage is TRBV7-2 and J usage is TRBJ1-5; TRBD1 matches at 11 bases. CDR1 is SGHTA and CDR2 is FQGNSA in the germline V gene. Trimming at V came to 1 base and at J to 6 bases, leaving 8 bases not matched to a gene. This CDR3 comprises 17 residues. The CDR3 DNA follows: TGTGCCAGCAGCTTAGGGACAGGGGGCAGGTACACTCAGCCCCAGCATTTT. Protein product: CASSLGTGGRYTQPQHF.

This clone has a handful of counts. The gene calls are TRBV28 and TRBJ1-2; D is ambiguous. The length of the CDR3 is 15 residues. Trimming removed 3 bases from V and 2 bases from J, with 13 bases in between. CDR1 and CDR2 (germline): MDHEN, SYDVKM. The CDR3 reads CASSLPFSLNYGYTF. The CDR3 DNA reads as TGTGCCAGCAGTTTGCCATTTTCGCTAAACTATGGCTACACCTTC.

The DNA of the CDR3 is TGTGCCAGCAGTCCCCCCCCTATACGCTCCTACGAGCAGTACTTC. Protein: CASSPPPIRSYEQYF. J is TRBJ2-7 and V is TRBV28; the D is unclear. CDR3 size: 15 residues. The germline CDR1 and CDR2 sequences are MDHEN and SYDVKM. Trimming cost V 5 bases and J 0 bases, with 14 bases left between them.

J is TRBJ2-3 and V is TRBV5-4, with 10 bases identical to TRBD1. The V gene's germline CDR1 is SGHNT and CDR2 YYREEE (reference sequence). The CDR3 consists of 15 residues. J was trimmed by 2 bases and V by 4 bases; bases with no gene match: 4. The CDR3 sequence is CASSATGGYTDTQYF. The CDR3 DNA reads TGTGCCAGCAGCGCGACAGGGGGCTACACAGATACGCAGTATTTT.

This clone was seen more than once but under ten times. The chain links TRBV5-1 to TRBJ2-7; 8 nucleotides align to TRBD1. This CDR3 region has 14 residues. Trimming removed 3 bases from V and 2 bases from J; junction bases left unmatched: 4. CDR1 is SGHRS and CDR2 is YFSETQ in the germline V gene. The CDR3 DNA reads TGCGCCAGCAGCTCAAGACAGGGGCCCTACGAGCAGTACTTC. As protein: CASSSRQGPYEQYF. The whole variable domain, filled in from reference TRBV5-1 and TRBJ2-7, reads KAGVTQTPRYLIKTRGQQVTLSCSPISGHRSVSWYQQTPGQGLQFLFEYFSETQRNKGNFPGRFSGRQFSNSRSEMNVSTLELGDSALYLCASSSRQGPYEQYFGPGTRLTVT.

As concerns this clone: This same CDR3 is encoded by further DNA sequences in the sample. The chain has TRBV4-2 and TRBJ2-1, with 7 bases that match TRBD2. V lost 0 bases and J lost 2; bases outside the gene matches: 7. The CDR3 is 17 residues long. Germline lookup yields CDR1 LGHNA and CDR2 YNFKEQ. The CDR3 DNA sequence: TGTGCCAGCAGCCAAGAATACAGAGGGAGGGCCTACAATGAGCAGTTCTTC. Translated: CASSQEYRGRAYNEQFF.

This chain joins TRBV2 and TRBJ2-2, with TRBD1 as a possible D gene (5 bases). V lost 7 bases to trimming and J lost 2 bases, with 14 bases between them. CDR1 is SNHLY, CDR2 FYNNEI, per germline. This CDR3 comprises 15 residues. CDR3 nucleotide sequence: TGTGCCAGCACGCCCCCAGGGATAAACACCGGGGAGCTGTTTTTT. Translating it yields CASTPPGINTGELFF. Full variable domain (rest looked up from reference TRBV2 and TRBJ2-2): EPEVTQTPSHQVTQMGQEVILRCVPISNHLYFYWYRQILGQKVEFLVSFYNNEISEKSEIFDDQFSVERPDGSNFTLKIRSTKLEDSAMYFCASTPPGINTGELFFGEGSRLTVL.

The chain recombines TRBV12-5 with TRBJ1-5, with 8 nucleotides matching TRBD1. CDR3 length equals 15 residues. The J segment lost 3 bases and the V segment lost 5 bases, leaving 6 bases of the junction unmatched. Germline V lookup: CDR1 LGHNT, CDR2 FRNRAP. The DNA of the CDR3 is TGTGCTAGTGGTCCACAGGGGGGGACCAATCAGCCCCAGCATTTT. Amino acids: CASGPQGGTNQPQHF. The full variable domain, rest sourced from reference TRBV12-5 and TRBJ1-5, is DARVTQTPRHKVTEMGQEVTMRCQPILGHNTVFWYRQTMMQGLELLAYFRNRAPLDDSGMPKDRFSAEMPDATLATLKIQPSEPRDSAVYFCASGPQGGTNQPQHFGDGTRLSIL.

There are a few counts of this clone. The chain links TRBV27 to TRBJ1-1, with D unresolved. This CDR3 has 16 residues. V was shortened by 6 bases and J by 4 bases, with 21 bases between the two germline ends. Germline V gives CDR1 MNHEY, CDR2 SMNVEV (reference sequence). The CDR3 here is CASRPGWAGRGTEAFF. The CDR3 nucleotides read TGTGCCAGCAGACCGGGGTGGGCAGGTCGTGGCACTGAAGCTTTCTTT.

The chain employs TRBV5-6 and TRBJ1-4; possibly TRBD1 for D (5 bases). Germline V gene data show CDR1 as SGHDT and CDR2 as YYEEEE. V gave up 2 bases and J gave up 0 bases, with 8 bases separating them. The CDR3 has 15 amino acids. The CDR3 here is CASSFGGATNEKLFF. CDR3 bases: TGTGCCAGCAGCTTCGGGGGTGCAACTAATGAAAAACTGTTTTTT.

The genes are TRBV29-1 and TRBJ1-1, with a tentative D call TRBD1 (6 bases). V gave up 4 bases and J gave up 0 bases, with 18 bases separating them. Per germline, CDR1 SQVTM and CDR2 ANQGSEA. The CDR3 is 16 residues long. The CDR3 DNA sequence: TGCAGCGTTGGAGCCCCCGGATGGGGGCTGAACACTGAAGCTTTCTTT. It encodes CSVGAPGWGLNTEAFF.

There are a few counts of this clone. The V gene is TRBV19, the J gene TRBJ1-2; D remains unclear. Germline V gene lookup returns CDR1 LNHDA and CDR2 SQIVND (reference sequence). The V end lost 3 bases, the J end lost 5 bases, and 7 bases lay between the germline ends. The CDR3 runs 12 residues. The CDR3 spells CASSIEEYGYTF. Here the CDR3 DNA reads TGTGCCAGTAGTATCGAGGAGTATGGCTACACCTTC.

This clone was observed a few times. V gene TRBV5-4 combines with J gene TRBJ2-1; 8 bases are a match to TRBD1. In germline, CDR1 is SGHNT, CDR2 YYREEE (reference sequence). The CDR3 totals 14 residues. The V and J ends lost 4 bases and 6 bases, in that order; junction bases with no gene match: 6. The CDR3 DNA follows: TGTGCCAGCAGCCCCGACGGACAGGGCAATGAGCAGTTCTTC. It codes for CASSPDGQGNEQFF.

This clone turned up a few times. The chain has TRBV2 and TRBJ2-1, with a possible D match to TRBD1 (6 bases). With 1 base removed from V and 7 bases from J, the gap between germline ends came to 14 bases. In germline, CDR1 is SNHLY, CDR2 FYNNEI. This CDR3 comprises 15 residues. DNA of the CDR3: TGTGCCAGCAGTGAAGACAGGGCTTTTATTAATGAGCAGTTCTTC. The encoded protein is CASSEDRAFINEQFF.

This clone was observed a handful of times. V and J are TRBV5-1 and TRBJ2-6, with a tentative D call TRBD1 (5 bases). The CDR3 consists of 17 residues. The ends were cut back, 1 base at V and 1 base at J, with 12 bases in the middle. Germline CDR1 and CDR2: SGHRS and YFSETQ. The CDR3: CASSLRPTVSGANVLTF. In DNA, the CDR3 is TGCGCCAGCAGCTTGCGGCCGACAGTTTCTGGGGCCAACGTCCTGACTTTC.

The chain has TRBV14 and TRBJ2-1; 9 nucleotides line up with TRBD2. The CDR3 runs 17 residues. CDR1 is SGHDN and CDR2 is FVKESK in the germline V gene. The V segment lost 4 bases and the J segment 7 bases; nucleotides outside the gene matches: 14. Here the CDR3 reads CASSPRGGEPMRNEQFF. CDR3 nucleotides: TGTGCCAGCAGCCCCCGCGGGGGGGAGCCAATGCGGAATGAGCAGTTCTTC.

V and J are TRBV30 and TRBJ1-5; 7 bases agree with TRBD1. CDR3 size: 14 residues. The germline V gene has CDR1 GTSNPN and CDR2 SVGIG (reference sequence). V gave up 5 bases and J gave up 3 bases; unmatched junction bases: 7. The CDR3 here is CAWGIQGPNQPQHF. The CDR3 bases are TGTGCCTGGGGTATACAGGGGCCCAATCAGCCCCAGCATTTT.

The rearrangement links TRBV29-1 to TRBJ2-3; unclear D gene. Germline V lookup: CDR1 SQVTM, CDR2 ANQGSEA. The length of the CDR3 is 12 residues. V was cut by 5 bases and J by 5 bases, with 11 bases left in between. This CDR3 is CSVKSGGDTQYF. CDR3 DNA sequence: TGCAGCGTTAAATCCGGTGGAGATACGCAGTATTTT.

This clone came up a few times. The CDR3 bases are TGTGCCAGCAGTGAAAAACAGGGAGTATACGGCTACACCTTC. Encoded protein: CASSEKQGVYGYTF. The genes are TRBV6-1 and TRBJ1-2; D may be TRBD1 (6 bases). Germline V gives CDR1 MNHNS, CDR2 SASEGT. The V end was cut by 2 bases, the J end by 8 bases, with 15 bases between. This CDR3 spans 14 amino acids.

This clone was counted a few times. V gene TRBV5-4 combines with J gene TRBJ2-5, with TRBD1 matching over 8 bases. The CDR3 is 16 residues long. With 2 bases clipped from V and 2 bases from J, the junction kept 8 bases outside the gene matches. CDR1 SGHNT and CDR2 YYREEE come from the germline V gene (reference sequence). The CDR3 loop reads CASSLWTGLSQETQYF. The CDR3 DNA follows: TGTGCCAGCAGCTTATGGACAGGGCTGAGTCAAGAGACCCAGTACTTC.

This chain uses TRBV13 with TRBJ2-7, with unresolved D. Trimming removed 5 bases at V and 3 bases at J, with 14 bases between. Per the germline V gene, CDR1 is PRHDT and CDR2 is FYEKMQ (reference sequence). The CDR3 sequence is 14 residues long. In nucleotides, the CDR3 is TGTGCCAGCAGCCCCCGTTGGTCAGACTACGAGCAGTACGTC. Its translation is CASSPRWSDYEQYV.

The V gene is TRBV19, the J gene TRBJ1-1, with D possibly being TRBD1 (5 bases). Germline CDR1 is LNHDA and CDR2 is SQIVND (reference sequence). This CDR3 contains 14 residues. Trimming took off 6 bases at V and 7 bases at J, with 18 bases between the two ends. CDR3 coding DNA: TGTGCCAGTAGATTCAGGGTTCGGGAGGTTGAAGCTTTCTTT. Protein product: CASRFRVREVEAFF. Looking up the rest from reference TRBV19 and TRBJ1-1 gives the full variable domain: DGGITQSPKYLFRKEGQNVTLSCEQNLNHDAMYWYRQDPGQGLRLIYYSQIVNDFQKGDIAEGYSVSREKKESFPLTVTSAQKNPTAFYLCASRFRVREVEAFFGQGTRLTVV.

This chain uses TRBV6-6 with TRBJ1-1; TRBD1 matches at 8 bases. The V and J ends lost 9 bases and 3 bases, in that order; junction bases with no gene match: 6. CDR1 and CDR2 (germline): MNHNY, SVGAGI (reference sequence). This CDR3 is built from 13 residues. The CDR3 protein is CASRRGQDTEAFF. The CDR3 DNA follows: TGTGCCAGTCGCAGGGGGCAGGACACTGAAGCTTTCTTT.

The chain joins TRBV7-8 to TRBJ1-2; 8 nucleotides align to TRBD1. This CDR3 region has 13 residues. Germline trimming cut 5 bases from V and 6 bases from J; bases unmatched to any gene: 5. Germline V lookup: CDR1 SGHVS, CDR2 FQNEAQ. The CDR3 nucleotides are TGTGCCAGCAGCCTAACAGGGGGGGATGGCTACACCTTC. Protein product: CASSLTGGDGYTF.